This T cell receptor (beta chain) was found in a study of shared clonotypes between healthy human individuals. The germline CDR1 and CDR2 sequences are MNHEY and SMNVEV (reference sequence). V was trimmed by 0 bases and J by 0 bases, leaving 12 bases between them. This CDR3 spans 16 amino acids. About this clone itself: Its antigen is not identified.

Genomic DNA per cell subset filled all wells of several immunoSEQ plates. Each sorted subset replicate got 200 ng genomic DNA, tens of thousands of genomes. Generated by immunoSEQ multiplex PCR, the TCRdb table keeps only in-frame clones and is missing some. The sample has a few million clones, 85% to 95% seen once; the top ten hold 0.37%. Study-wide results and caveats: Naive subsets generally had larger estimated richness than memory subsets.

Sequencing used naive CD4+ T cells from PBMCs. The subset here: CD45RA+ positively selected. The receptor was derived from a man between 18 and 35 years old in good health. Some clones in this sample may be carry-over from other donors' samples. J is TRBJ2-7 and V is TRBV27, with a possible D match to TRBD2 (5 bases). The CDR3 spells CASSLSSTGSSYEQYF. For the CDR3, the DNA is TGTGCCAGCAGTTTATCGTCCACGGGGTCCTCCTACGAGCAGTACTTC.